The clone carrying this TCR beta chain was seen at least ten times. What it binds is unknown. The data stem from a study of blood T cells in healthy people across ages. Extractions gave at least 5.5 micrograms of total RNA per sample. Using a J-beta primer mix together with a sample-barcoded 5' primer, a second PCR was run for roughly 7 to 11 cycles. Samples each returned at least 3 million CDR3-containing paired-end reads. Using its own MiXCR run on the 5' RACE reads, TCRdb lists one record per CDR3 protein. The repertoire consists of about 640,000 distinct CDR3 sequences, with 25% to 35% occurring once and the leading ten covering about a sixth. Study-wide findings and caveats: CMV status of donors was unknown, possibly confounding expanded clonotype changes. Naive T cell percentage showed a strong correlation with the diversity of TCR beta.

V shed 3 bases and J shed 1 base, with 7 bases lying between them. CDR3 length: 12 residues. The V gene's germline CDR1 is DFQATT and CDR2 SNEGSKA (reference sequence). This TCR was sampled from a woman aged 80 or over in good health. The material sequenced was blood. V gene TRBV20-1 combines with J gene TRBJ2-7; D is possibly TRBD1 (5 bases). This CDR3 is CSARDISYEQYF. In DNA form, the CDR3 reads TGCAGTGCTAGGGACATTTCCTACGAGCAGTACTTC.